The source of this TCR beta chain is a study of cytomegalovirus exposure and HLA in healthy donors. Study information: Early released data had tens of millions of unique TCRs, all coming from HLA-typed donors.

A few counts support this clone. Its antigen is not identified. Whole-study results and caveats: Investigators reported 164 TCR beta chains as tied to cytomegalovirus. Earlier analysis looked at TCR beta V segments, and most were productive about 90% or about 30% of the time. Within a later analysis, the majority of CMV-associated TCR beta chains appeared HLA-restricted.

There are 15 residues in the CDR3. The V end lost 3 bases, the J end lost 8 bases, and 19 bases lay between the germline ends. Germline assignment: CDR1 LNHDA and CDR2 SQIVND (reference sequence). The PCR ran on 60 Vbeta and 13 Jbeta primers. Some clones are missing from TCRdb's copy, which holds only in-frame ones; the method was immunoSEQ multiplex PCR. This table holds over 65,000 clones, less than 80% found once. What was sequenced was PBMCs. The source is a man aged 55 to 70 in good health and CMV-seropositive. J is TRBJ1-2 and V is TRBV19; maybe TRBD1 (6 bases). CDR3 sequence: CASSIARAGARGYTF. DNA of the CDR3: TGTGCCAGTAGTATTGCGCGGGCAGGGGCGAGGGGCTACACCTTC.